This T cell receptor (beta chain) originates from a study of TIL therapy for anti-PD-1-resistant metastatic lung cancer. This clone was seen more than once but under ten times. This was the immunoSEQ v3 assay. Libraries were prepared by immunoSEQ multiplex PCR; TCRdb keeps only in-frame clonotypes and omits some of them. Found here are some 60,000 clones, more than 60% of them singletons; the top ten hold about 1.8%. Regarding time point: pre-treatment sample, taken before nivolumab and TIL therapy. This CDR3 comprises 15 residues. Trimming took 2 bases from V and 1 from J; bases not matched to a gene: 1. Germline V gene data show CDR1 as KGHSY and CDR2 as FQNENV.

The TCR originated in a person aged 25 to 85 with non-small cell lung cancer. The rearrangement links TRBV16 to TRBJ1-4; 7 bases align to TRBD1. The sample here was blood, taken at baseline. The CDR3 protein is CASSQQGETNEKLFF. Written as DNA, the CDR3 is TGTGCCAGCAGCCAACAGGGGGAAACTAATGAAAAACTGTTTTTT.